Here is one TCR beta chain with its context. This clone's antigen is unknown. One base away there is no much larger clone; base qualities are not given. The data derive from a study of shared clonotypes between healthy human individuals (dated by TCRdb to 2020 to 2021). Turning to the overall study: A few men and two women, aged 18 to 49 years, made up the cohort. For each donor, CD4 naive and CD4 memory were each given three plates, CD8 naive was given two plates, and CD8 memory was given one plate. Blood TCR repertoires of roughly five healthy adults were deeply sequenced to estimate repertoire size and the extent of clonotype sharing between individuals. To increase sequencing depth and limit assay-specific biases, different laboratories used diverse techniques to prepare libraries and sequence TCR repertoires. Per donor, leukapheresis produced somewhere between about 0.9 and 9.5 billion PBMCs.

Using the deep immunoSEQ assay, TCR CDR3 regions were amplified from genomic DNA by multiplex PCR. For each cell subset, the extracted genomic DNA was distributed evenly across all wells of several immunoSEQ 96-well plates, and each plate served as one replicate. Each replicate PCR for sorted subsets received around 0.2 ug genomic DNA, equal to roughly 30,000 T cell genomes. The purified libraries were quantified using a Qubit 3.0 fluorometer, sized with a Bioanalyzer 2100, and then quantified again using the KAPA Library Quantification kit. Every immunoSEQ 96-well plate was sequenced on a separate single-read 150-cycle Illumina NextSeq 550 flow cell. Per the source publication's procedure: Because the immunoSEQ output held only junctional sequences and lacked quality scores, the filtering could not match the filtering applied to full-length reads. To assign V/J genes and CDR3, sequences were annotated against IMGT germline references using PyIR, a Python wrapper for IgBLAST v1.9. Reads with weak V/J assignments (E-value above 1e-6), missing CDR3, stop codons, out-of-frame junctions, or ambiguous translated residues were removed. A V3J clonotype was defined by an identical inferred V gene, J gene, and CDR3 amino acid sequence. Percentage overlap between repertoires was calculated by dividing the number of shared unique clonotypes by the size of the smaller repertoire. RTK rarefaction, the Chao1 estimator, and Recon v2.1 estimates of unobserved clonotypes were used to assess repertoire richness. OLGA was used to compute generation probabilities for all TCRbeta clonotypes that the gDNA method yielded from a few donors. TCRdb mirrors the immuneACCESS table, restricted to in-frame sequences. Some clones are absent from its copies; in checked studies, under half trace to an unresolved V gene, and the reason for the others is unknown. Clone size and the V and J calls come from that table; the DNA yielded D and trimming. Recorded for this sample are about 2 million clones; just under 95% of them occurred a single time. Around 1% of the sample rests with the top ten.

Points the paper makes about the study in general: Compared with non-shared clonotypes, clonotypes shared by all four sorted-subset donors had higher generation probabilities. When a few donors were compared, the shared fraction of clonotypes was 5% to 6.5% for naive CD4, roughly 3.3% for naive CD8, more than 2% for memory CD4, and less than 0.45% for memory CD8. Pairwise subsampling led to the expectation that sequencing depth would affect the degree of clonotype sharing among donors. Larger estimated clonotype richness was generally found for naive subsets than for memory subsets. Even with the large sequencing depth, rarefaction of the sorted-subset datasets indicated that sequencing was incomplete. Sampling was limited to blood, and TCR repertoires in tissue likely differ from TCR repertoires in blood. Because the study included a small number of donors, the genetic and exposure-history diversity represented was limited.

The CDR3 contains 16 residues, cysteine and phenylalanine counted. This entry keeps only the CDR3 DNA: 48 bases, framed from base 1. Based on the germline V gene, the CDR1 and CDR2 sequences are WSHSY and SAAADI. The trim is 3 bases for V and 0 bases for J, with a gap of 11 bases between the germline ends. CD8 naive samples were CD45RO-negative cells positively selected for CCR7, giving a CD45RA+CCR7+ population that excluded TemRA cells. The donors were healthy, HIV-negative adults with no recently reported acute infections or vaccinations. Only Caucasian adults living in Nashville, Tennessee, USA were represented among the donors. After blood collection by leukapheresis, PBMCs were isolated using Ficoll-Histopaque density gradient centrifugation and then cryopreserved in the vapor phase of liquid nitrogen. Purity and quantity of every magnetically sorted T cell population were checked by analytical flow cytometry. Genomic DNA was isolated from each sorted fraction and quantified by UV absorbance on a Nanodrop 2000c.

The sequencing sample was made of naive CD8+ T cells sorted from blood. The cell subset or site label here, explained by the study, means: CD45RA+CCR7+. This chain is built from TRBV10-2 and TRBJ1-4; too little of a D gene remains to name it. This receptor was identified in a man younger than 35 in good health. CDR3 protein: CASSDSWAATNEKLFF. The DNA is TGCGCCAGCAGTGATTCCTGGGCAGCAACTAATGAAAAACTGTTTTTT.